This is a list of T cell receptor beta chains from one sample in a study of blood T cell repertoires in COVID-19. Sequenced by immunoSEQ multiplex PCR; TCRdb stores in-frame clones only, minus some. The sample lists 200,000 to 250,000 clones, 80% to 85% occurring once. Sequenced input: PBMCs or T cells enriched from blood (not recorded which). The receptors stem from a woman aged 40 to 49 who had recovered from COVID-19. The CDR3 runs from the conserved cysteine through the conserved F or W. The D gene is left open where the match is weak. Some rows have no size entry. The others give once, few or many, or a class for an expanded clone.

TGTGCCAGCAGCCAAGACCCGGGGGATCAGCCCCAGCATTTT,CASSQDPGDQPQHF,once,14,TRBV4-2,-,TRBJ1-5
TGTGCCAGCAGCCAGACAGGGGGGAATCAGCCCCAGCATTTT,CASSQTGGNQPQHF,-,14,TRBV3-1/TRBV3-2,TRBD1,TRBJ1-5
TGTGCCAGCAGCCCCACCATGACTAGCGATCCAGATACGCAGTATTTT,CASSPTMTSDPDTQYF,-,16,TRBV7-9,TRBD2,TRBJ2-3
TGTGCCAGCAGCGTAAATATCAATCAGCCCCAGCATTTT,CASSVNINQPQHF,-,13,TRBV9,-,TRBJ1-5
TGTGCCAGCAGTTGGGACAGGTTGAACACTGAAGCTTTCTTT,CASSWDRLNTEAFF,-,14,TRBV27,TRBD1,TRBJ1-1
TGTGCCAGCAGCTCACAGGGGTTGAACACTGAAGCTTTCTTT,CASSSQGLNTEAFF,few,14,TRBV7-9,TRBD1,TRBJ1-1
TGTGCCTGGAGGAGTATCTACGGGTCTGGGGCCAACGTCCTGACTTTC,CAWRSIYGSGANVLTF,-,16,TRBV30,-,TRBJ2-6
TGTGCCAACAAACGCGACAGCGCAACTAATGAAAAACTGTTTTTT,CANKRDSATNEKLFF,many,15,TRBV2,-,TRBJ1-4
TGTGCCAGCAGTGCCCGGGACAGGCGCTTCTATGGCTACACCTTC,CASSARDRRFYGYTF,-,15,TRBV28,TRBD1,TRBJ1-2
TGTGCCAGCAGTACAAAACAGGTTTATCAGCCCCAGCATTTT,CASSTKQVYQPQHF,-,14,TRBV27,-,TRBJ1-5
TGTGCCAGTACCCTCAGGCCAGCGAACACTGAAGCTTTCTTT,CASTLRPANTEAFF,-,14,TRBV19,-,TRBJ1-1
TGTGCCAGCAGCGTAGGGAGCGGGAGGCGGACCGGGGAGCTGTTTTTT,CASSVGSGRRTGELFF,-,16,TRBV9,TRBD2,TRBJ2-2
TGTGCCTGGAACCTTCCCAGGGGTGAAGGAAAACTGTTTTTT,CAWNLPRGEGKLFF,-,14,TRBV30,-,TRBJ1-4
TGTGCCAGCAGCGTACAGGGGGAGTCAGAGACCCAGTACTTC,CASSVQGESETQYF,-,14,TRBV9,TRBD1,TRBJ2-5
TGCAGTGCTCTCAGGGCTGGCTACACCTTC,CSALRAGYTF,-,10,TRBV20-1,-,TRBJ1-2
TGTGCCAGCAGCCCAGGTACAGGGAAAGGAGAAAAACTGTTTTTT,CASSPGTGKGEKLFF,-,15,TRBV11-2,-,TRBJ1-4
TGTGCCAGCAGCTTAATGTCCGGGACAACCAATCAGCCCCAGCATTTT,CASSLMSGTTNQPQHF,once,16,TRBV7-2,-,TRBJ1-5
TGTGCCAGCAGTTTATCGTTCAGGGGGAATGAAAAACTGTTTTTT,CASSLSFRGNEKLFF,-,15,TRBV27,TRBD1,TRBJ1-4
TGTGCCAGTAGTATCGGGCTAGCGGGAGTCGGAACCGGGGAGCTGTTTTTT,CASSIGLAGVGTGELFF,-,17,TRBV19,TRBD2,TRBJ2-2
TGTGCCAGCAGTTCATCGGGACTAGCGTATGAGCAGTTCTTC,CASSSSGLAYEQFF,-,14,TRBV27,TRBD2,TRBJ2-1
TGTGCCAGCAGCCTTACGGAGCAGAACGGAAACACCATATATTTT,CASSLTEQNGNTIYF,-,15,TRBV7-2,-,TRBJ1-3
TGTGCCAGCAGCCCCCAGCGGGCTTTCACAGATACGCAGTATTTT,CASSPQRAFTDTQYF,-,15,TRBV7-3,-,TRBJ2-3